The rows below give T cell receptor beta chains drawn from one sample of a study of cytomegalovirus exposure and HLA in healthy donors. Here immunoSEQ multiplex PCR was the method, and the copy in TCRdb shows in-frame clones only, minus some. Here the sample spans 100,000 to 150,000 clones, 65% to 80% being singletons. Sequencing used PBMCs. These receptor sequences come from a woman aged 60-70 years in good health and CMV-seropositive. CDR3s leave out the opening cysteine and the closing phenylalanine or tryptophan. Not all rows give a size; the values are once, few, many and, for expanded clones, a class.

CDR3aa	v_gene	j_gene	abundance
ASSVGGSGANVLT	TRBV9	TRBJ2-6	NA
ATSRGGGGPSRETQY	TRBV15	TRBJ2-5	NA
ASSFYQGAGGNTIY	TRBV5-1	TRBJ1-3	NA
ASSETRMNTEAF	TRBV25-1	TRBJ1-1	few
ASSSNTDTQY	TRBV9	TRBJ2-3	NA
ASSIAGGRGQPQH	TRBV5-1	TRBJ1-5	NA
ASSFGDFYGYT	TRBV7-8	TRBJ1-2	NA
ASSTGRQGSYNEQF	TRBV11-2	TRBJ2-1	NA
ASTLQGIEYEQY	TRBV5-1	TRBJ2-7	NA
ASSSSGGGQETQY	TRBV19	TRBJ2-5	few
SAQGVLNTEAF	TRBV29-1	TRBJ1-1	NA
SVDGTEGTYEQY	TRBV29-1	TRBJ2-7	NA
ASSSSGVPNYGYT	TRBV27	TRBJ1-2	few
AISGRAGQPQH	TRBV10-3	TRBJ1-5	NA
ASSIGTVANYGYT	TRBV19	TRBJ1-2	NA
ASSYSNLSPYEQY	TRBV6-5	TRBJ2-7	NA
ASSPSSDGTYEQY	TRBV18	TRBJ2-7	NA
ASSARGQSATGEQY	TRBV6-1	TRBJ2-7	NA
ASSRGQVNTEAF	TRBV5-4	TRBJ1-1	NA
AWGVRSGEQY	TRBV30	TRBJ2-7	NA
SVARTSEKETQY	TRBV29-1	TRBJ2-5	NA
ASRRTLSTEAF	TRBV5-5	TRBJ1-1	NA
ASSPGTVEQF	TRBV7-8	TRBJ2-1	NA
ASSVRTGQNTGELF	TRBV6-1	TRBJ2-2	NA
ASNDRGQGYGYT	TRBV19	TRBJ1-2	NA
ASSSQRGSYEQY	TRBV5-6	NA	NA
ATRWEGNQPQH	TRBV6-1	TRBJ1-5	NA
ASSSNYRVPQH	TRBV7-2	TRBJ1-5	NA
ASNGATNEKLF	TRBV6-1	TRBJ1-4	NA
ASSSLAGAQF	TRBV7-2	TRBJ2-1	NA
ASSLTPDTSYEQY	TRBV28	TRBJ2-7	NA
ASSIHRDKPGELF	TRBV19	TRBJ2-2	NA
ASTRQGATNEKLF	TRBV6-5	TRBJ1-4	NA
ASSHRDRGLDGYT	TRBV4-3	TRBJ1-2	NA
ASSQEFHRGYT	TRBV14	TRBJ1-2	once
ASSFLLAGRETQY	TRBV7-9	TRBJ2-5	few
ASSQSWTEIQETQY	TRBV4-2	TRBJ2-5	NA
ASSLAWQVYGYT	TRBV7-9	TRBJ1-2	NA
SVETGFEETQY	TRBV29-1	TRBJ2-5	NA
ASSRQTNTGELF	TRBV7-2	TRBJ2-2	NA
ASSSNPPGYSGNTIY	TRBV27	TRBJ1-3	NA
ASSSVLRQLEKLF	TRBV19	TRBJ1-4	NA
SVRLAGDTQY	TRBV29-1	TRBJ2-3	NA
ASSQEDRVNGYT	TRBV4-1	TRBJ1-2	NA
ASSMSSRAGGAYEQY	TRBV19	TRBJ2-7	few
ASSPGLAGGEETQY	TRBV5-1	TRBJ2-5	NA
ASRHGTGGWNRGETQY	TRBV5-8	TRBJ2-5	NA
ASSLYGQGRGSNQPQH	TRBV7-9	TRBJ1-5	few
ASSPEGGGQF	TRBV5-1	TRBJ2-1	few
ASSSGLAGAREQF	TRBV7-3	TRBJ2-1	NA
TSSRSSNYGYT	TRBV1	TRBJ1-2	NA
ASSYRQSLNTEAF	TRBV6-6	TRBJ1-1	NA
ASSSGTGNYNEQF	TRBV5-1	TRBJ2-1	NA
ASSTNTYGYT	TRBV5-1	TRBJ1-2	NA